The 20 T cell receptor beta chains below were found in one sample sequenced in a study of T cell responses to AZD1222 COVID-19 vaccine. TCRdb's copy holds only in-frame clones and misses some; the assay was immunoSEQ multiplex PCR. The sample has approximately 70,000 clones; roughly 88% are singletons. The material was peripheral blood, obtained 28 days after the second dose of the MenACWY control vaccine. Every receptor here comes from an adult who received the MenACWY meningococcal vaccine as a control.

The chain recombines TRBV29-1 with TRBJ2-3; 7 nucleotides match TRBD1. J was trimmed by 4 bases and V by 5 bases; bases with no gene match: 9. The CDR3 contains 14 residues. Per the germline V gene, CDR1 is SQVTM and CDR2 is ANQGSEA. The CDR3 protein is CSVNRQGDADTQYF. The CDR3 bases are TGCAGCGTTAACCGACAGGGCGACGCAGATACGCAGTATTTT.

The chain combines TRBV28 with TRBJ1-5, with a weak D call TRBD1 (6 bases). The CDR3 loop spans 18 amino acids. The germline CDR1 and CDR2 sequences are MDHEN and SYDVKM. Between the trimmed V and J ends, which lost 7 bases and 0 bases, there was a span of 22 bases. CDR3: CASIPGGQDYYSNQPQHF. CDR3 bases: TGTGCCAGCATTCCGGGGGGCCAAGACTATTATAGCAATCAGCCCCAGCATTTT.

This clone appeared a single time. The chain has TRBV5-1 and TRBJ2-1, with no clear D. The V and J ends lost 0 bases and 6 bases respectively, with 10 bases between them. The CDR3 is 14 residues long. CDR1 is SGHRS, CDR2 YFSETQ, per germline. CDR3 DNA: TGCGCCAGCAGCTTGGTCGTACGGAGCAATGAGCAGTTCTTC. Translated, it gives CASSLVVRSNEQFF.

V and J are TRBV19 and TRBJ1-4, with unresolved D. Looked up from germline, CDR1 is LNHDA and CDR2 is SQIVND (reference sequence). V lost 0 bases to trimming and J lost 5 bases, with 10 bases between them. The CDR3 is made up of 15 amino acids. The CDR3 protein is CASSIDRGKNEKLFF. CDR3 nucleotides: TGTGCCAGTAGTATAGATCGAGGGAAGAATGAAAAACTGTTTTTT.

This clone was observed once. V usage is TRBV11-2 and J usage is TRBJ1-1; weak D call: TRBD1 (5 bases). From germline, CDR1 is SGHAT and CDR2 FQNNGV. V shed 0 bases and J shed 1 base, with 12 bases lying between them. The CDR3 has 16 amino acids. CDR3 nucleotide sequence: TGTGCCAGCAGCTTAGAGATGGGGCGAAAGAACACTGAAGCTTTCTTT. Amino acids: CASSLEMGRKNTEAFF.

V gene TRBV4-2 combines with J gene TRBJ1-3; D is possibly TRBD1 (5 bases). The V end was cut by 5 bases, the J end by 0 bases, with 23 bases between. Germline V CDR1 and CDR2: LGHNA, YNFKEQ. This CDR3 has 19 residues. In DNA form, the CDR3 reads TGTGCCAGCAGCAGTTTGCCCGGGGGGGGAGTAACCTCTGGAAACACCATATATTTT. Translating gives CASSSLPGGGVTSGNTIYF.

This chain joins TRBV1 and TRBJ2-5; the table's D call TRBD2 went unverified against the DNA. TRBV1 is classified as a pseudogene. CDR3 size: 15 residues. CDR3: CTSTYSGGVWETQYF. The CDR3 DNA is TGCACCAGCACGTATAGCGGGGGAGTGTGGGAGACCCAGTACTTC.

V gene TRBV12-3 or TRBV12-4 combines with J gene TRBJ2-3; weak D call: TRBD2 (6 bases). The V end was cut by 7 bases, the J end by 6 bases, with 14 bases between. The CDR3 spans 13 residues. The CDR3 sequence is CASTLAEGDTQYF. The CDR3 DNA is TGTGCCAGCACCTTAGCGGAGGGGGATACGCAGTATTTT.

This chain links TRBV18 with TRBJ1-2, with 7 bases lining up with TRBD1. J lost 7 bases, V lost 1 base, and 6 bases had no gene match. The germline V gene has CDR1 KGHSH and CDR2 LQKENI. This CDR3 spans 14 amino acids. Here the CDR3 DNA reads TGTGCCAGCTCACCACAAGGGGGCGGAGGTGGCTACACCTTC. It is translated as CASSPQGGGGGYTF.

This clone appeared once. V usage is TRBV3-1 (or the pseudogene TRBV3-2) and J usage is TRBJ1-6; 7 nucleotides line up with TRBD1. The CDR3 runs to 15 residues. Per germline, CDR1 LGHDT and CDR2 YNNKEL (reference sequence). V shed 1 base, J shed 3 bases, and the junction held 0 bases outside the gene matches. The CDR3, as DNA: TGTGCCAGCAGCCAAGCAGGGGGCTATAATTCACCCCTCCACTTT. Translated, it gives CASSQAGGYNSPLHF.

This chain uses TRBV4-2 with TRBJ1-4, with D possibly TRBD1 on 6 matching bases. CDR3 length: 15 amino acids. Germline assignment: CDR1 LGHNA and CDR2 YNFKEQ. The germline V and J ends were trimmed by 1 base and 8 bases, with 14 bases remaining between them. CDR3 coding DNA: TGTGCCAGCAGCCAAGTGGGGGCGGGAGCAGAAAAACTGTTTTTT. Its protein is CASSQVGAGAEKLFF.

The CDR3 sequence: CASSPGTVNYEQYF. Written as DNA, the CDR3 is TGTGCCAGCTCACCAGGGACAGTCAACTACGAGCAGTACTTC. The J gene is TRBJ2-7, the V gene TRBV18, with 7 bases aligning to TRBD1. The CDR3 is 14 amino acids. Germline CDR1 KGHSH, CDR2 LQKENI. V shed 2 bases, J shed 3 bases, and the junction held 4 bases outside the gene matches. Variable domain in full (rest from reference TRBV18 and TRBJ2-7): NAGVMQNPRHLVRRRGQEARLRCSPMKGHSHVYWYRQLPEEGLKFMVYLQKENIIDESGMPKERFSAEFPKEGPSILRIQQVVRGDSAAYFCASSPGTVNYEQYFGPGTRLTVT.

This clone is labeled medium-sized. This chain connects TRBV7-9 to TRBJ2-1; 12 positions agree with TRBD2. The CDR3 contains 15 residues. Trimming at V came to 2 bases and at J to 6 bases, leaving 2 bases not matched to a gene. The germline gives CDR1 SEHNR, CDR2 FQNEAQ (reference sequence). Written as DNA, the CDR3 is TGTGCCAGCAGCTTAATGGGACTAGCGGGCAATGAGCAGTTCTTC. This translates into CASSLMGLAGNEQFF. Based on the CDR3 plus reference TRBV7-9 and TRBJ2-1, the full variable domain is DTGVSQNPRHKITKRGQNVTFRCDPISEHNRLYWYRQTLGQGPEFLTYFQNEAQLEKSRLLSDRFSAERPKGSFSTLEIQRTEQGDSAMYLCASSLMGLAGNEQFFGPGTRLTVL.

This chain links TRBV5-1 with TRBJ1-5; the match to TRBD1 covers 11 bases. Germline V gives CDR1 SGHRS, CDR2 YFSETQ. The V and J ends lost 3 bases and 5 bases, in that order; junction bases with no gene match: 1. The length of the CDR3 is 14 residues. CDR3 residues: CASSWGQGDQPQHF. The DNA for the CDR3 is TGCGCCAGCAGCTGGGGACAGGGGGATCAGCCCCAGCATTTT. The full variable domain, in which reference TRBV5-1 and TRBJ1-5 provide the parts outside the CDR3, is KAGVTQTPRYLIKTRGQQVTLSCSPISGHRSVSWYQQTPGQGLQFLFEYFSETQRNKGNFPGRFSGRQFSNSRSEMNVSTLELGDSALYLCASSWGQGDQPQHFGDGTRLSIL.

This CDR3 reads CASSRGRTGELFF. CDR3 DNA: TGTGCCAGTAGTCGGGGTAGAACCGGGGAGCTGTTTTTT. This chain links TRBV19 with TRBJ2-2, with D possibly matching TRBD2 (5 bases). CDR3 size: 13 residues. Germline loops: CDR1 LNHDA, CDR2 SQIVND (reference sequence). The V and J ends lost 5 bases and 5 bases respectively, with 9 bases between them.

V gene TRBV13 combines with J gene TRBJ1-2; D unresolved. CDR1 is PRHDT and CDR2 is FYEKMQ in the germline V gene (reference sequence). The V end lost 4 bases, the J end lost 2 bases, and 11 bases lay between the germline ends. This CDR3 is 14 amino acids long. The CDR3 spells CASSSPGNNYGYTF. The CDR3 nucleotides are TGTGCCAGCAGCTCGCCGGGAAACAACTATGGCTACACCTTC.

The V and J genes are TRBV21-1 and TRBJ1-4. TRBV21-1 is a known pseudogene. The CDR3 loop spans 17 amino acids. Written as DNA, the CDR3 is TGTGCCAGCAGCAAAGAGGGCAGAGCACGGATTGGTGAAAAACTGTTTTTT. Amino acids: CASSKEGRARIGEKLFF.

This chain links TRBV5-1 with TRBJ1-4; D is perhaps TRBD1 (6 bases). V was shortened by 1 base and J by 4 bases, with 11 bases between the two germline ends. Germline V gene lookup returns CDR1 SGHRS and CDR2 YFSETQ. This CDR3 has 15 amino acids. The CDR3 loop reads CASSLTGTRNEKLFF. In nucleotides, the CDR3 is TGCGCCAGCAGCTTGACAGGGACCCGTAATGAAAAACTGTTTTTT.

V gene TRBV4-3 combines with J gene TRBJ2-7, with 10 positions matching TRBD2. Germline V gives CDR1 LGHNA, CDR2 YSLEER. V lost 1 base, J lost 6 bases, and 6 bases stayed unmatched. The CDR3 is 15 residues long. The CDR3 coding sequence is TGCGCCAGCAGCCAAGCGACCCAGCGGGGGGGCGAGCAGTACTTC. Translation: CASSQATQRGGEQYF.

With regard to this clone: Other DNA sequences within the sample encode an identical CDR3. This chain connects TRBV6-5 to TRBJ1-1, with 7 bases fitting TRBD1. CDR3 length: 14 residues. The V and J ends lost 10 bases and 0 bases, in that order; junction bases with no gene match: 8. From germline, CDR1 is MNHEY and CDR2 SVGAGI. The CDR3 protein is CATTGGQMNTEAFF. CDR3 coding DNA: TGTGCCACGACCGGGGGACAGATGAACACTGAAGCTTTCTTT.